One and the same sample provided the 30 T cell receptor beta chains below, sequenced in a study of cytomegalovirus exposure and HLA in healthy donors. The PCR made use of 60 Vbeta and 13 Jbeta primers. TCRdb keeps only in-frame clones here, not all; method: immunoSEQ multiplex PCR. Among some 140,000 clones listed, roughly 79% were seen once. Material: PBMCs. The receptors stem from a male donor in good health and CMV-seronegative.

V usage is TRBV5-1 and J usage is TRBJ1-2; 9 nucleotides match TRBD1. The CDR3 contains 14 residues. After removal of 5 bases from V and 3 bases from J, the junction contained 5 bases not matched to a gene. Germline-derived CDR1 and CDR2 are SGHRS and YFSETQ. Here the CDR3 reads CASRPTGGHYGYTF. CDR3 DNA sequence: TGCGCCAGCAGGCCTACAGGGGGCCACTATGGCTACACCTTC.

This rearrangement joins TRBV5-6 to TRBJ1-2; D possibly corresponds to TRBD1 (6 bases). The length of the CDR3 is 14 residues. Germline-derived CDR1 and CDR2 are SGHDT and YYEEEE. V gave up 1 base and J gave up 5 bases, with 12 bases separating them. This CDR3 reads CASSLNRALYGYTF. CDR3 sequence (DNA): TGTGCCAGCAGCTTGAACAGGGCCTTATATGGCTACACCTTC. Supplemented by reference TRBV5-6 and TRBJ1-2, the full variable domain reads DAGVTQSPTHLIKTRGQQVTLRCSPKSGHDTVSWYQQALGQGPQFIFQYYEEEERQRGNFPDRFSGHQFPNYSSELNVNALLLGDSALYLCASSLNRALYGYTFGSGTRLTVV.

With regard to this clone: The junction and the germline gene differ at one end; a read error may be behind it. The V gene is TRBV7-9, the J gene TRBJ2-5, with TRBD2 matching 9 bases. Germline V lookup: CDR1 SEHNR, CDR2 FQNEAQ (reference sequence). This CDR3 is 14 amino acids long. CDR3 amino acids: CSSSSGTSRETQYF. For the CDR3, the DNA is TGTTCCAGCAGCTCCGGGACTAGCAGGGAGACCCAGTACTTC.

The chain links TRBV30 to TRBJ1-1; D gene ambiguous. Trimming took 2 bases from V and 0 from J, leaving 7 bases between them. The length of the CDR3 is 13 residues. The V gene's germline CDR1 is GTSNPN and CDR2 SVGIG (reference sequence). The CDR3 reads CAWSLGLNTEAFF. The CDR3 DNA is TGTGCCTGGAGTTTGGGCCTGAACACTGAAGCTTTCTTT.

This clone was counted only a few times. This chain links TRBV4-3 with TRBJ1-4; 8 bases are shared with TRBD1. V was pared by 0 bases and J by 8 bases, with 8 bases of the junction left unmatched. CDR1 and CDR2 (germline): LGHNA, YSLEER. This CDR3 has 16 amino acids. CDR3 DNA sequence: TGCGCCAGCAGCCAAGATCGCGGACAGGGCGTCGAAAAACTGTTTTTT. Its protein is CASSQDRGQGVEKLFF.

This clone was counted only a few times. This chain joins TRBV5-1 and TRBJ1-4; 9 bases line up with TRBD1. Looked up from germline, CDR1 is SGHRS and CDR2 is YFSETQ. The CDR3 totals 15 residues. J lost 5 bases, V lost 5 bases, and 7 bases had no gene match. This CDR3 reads CASSGGQGGNEKLFF. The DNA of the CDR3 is TGCGCCAGCAGTGGGGGACAGGGTGGAAATGAAAAACTGTTTTTT.

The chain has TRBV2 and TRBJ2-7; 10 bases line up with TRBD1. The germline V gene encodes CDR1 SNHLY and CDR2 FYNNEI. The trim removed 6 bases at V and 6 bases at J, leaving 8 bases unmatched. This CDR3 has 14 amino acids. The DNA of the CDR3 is TGTGCCAGCAGGAGGACAGGGGGTCCATCCGAGCAGTACTTC. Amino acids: CASRRTGGPSEQYF.

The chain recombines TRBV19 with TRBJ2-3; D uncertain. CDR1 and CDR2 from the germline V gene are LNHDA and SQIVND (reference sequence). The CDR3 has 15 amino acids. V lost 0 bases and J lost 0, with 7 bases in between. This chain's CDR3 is CASSIDLESTDTQYF. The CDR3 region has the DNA TGTGCCAGTAGTATAGATCTGGAGAGCACAGATACGCAGTATTTT.

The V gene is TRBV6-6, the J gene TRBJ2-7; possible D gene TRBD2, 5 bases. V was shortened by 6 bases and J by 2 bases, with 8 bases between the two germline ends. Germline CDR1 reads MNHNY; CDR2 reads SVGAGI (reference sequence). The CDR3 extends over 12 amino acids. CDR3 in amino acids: CASSPRAYEQYF. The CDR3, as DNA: TGTGCCAGCAGCCCGAGGGCCTACGAGCAGTACTTC.

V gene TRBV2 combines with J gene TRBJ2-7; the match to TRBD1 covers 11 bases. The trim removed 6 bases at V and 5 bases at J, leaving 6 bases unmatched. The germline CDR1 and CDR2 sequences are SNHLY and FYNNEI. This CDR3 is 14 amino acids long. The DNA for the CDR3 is TGTGCCAGCAGGCCGGGACAGGGGGTCCACGAGCAGTACTTC. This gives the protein CASRPGQGVHEQYF.

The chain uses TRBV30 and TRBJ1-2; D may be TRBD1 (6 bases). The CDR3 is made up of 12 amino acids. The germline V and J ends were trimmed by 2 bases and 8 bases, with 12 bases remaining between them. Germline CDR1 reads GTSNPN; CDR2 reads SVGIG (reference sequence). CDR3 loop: CAWSRGGKGYTF. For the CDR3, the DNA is TGTGCCTGGAGTAGGGGGGGCAAGGGCTACACCTTC. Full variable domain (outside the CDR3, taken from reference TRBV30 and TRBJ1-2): SQTIHQWPATLVQPVGSPLSLECTVEGTSNPNLYWYRQAAGRGLQLLFYSVGIGQISSEVPQNLSASRPQDRQFILSSKKLLLSDSGFYLCAWSRGGKGYTFGSGTRLTVV.

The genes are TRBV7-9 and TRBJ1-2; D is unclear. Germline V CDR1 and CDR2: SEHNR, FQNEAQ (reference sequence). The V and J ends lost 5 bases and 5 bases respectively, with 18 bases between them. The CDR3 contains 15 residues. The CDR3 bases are TGTGCCAGCAGCCCTGAGGGAGGGCGGGATTATGGCTACACCTTC. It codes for CASSPEGGRDYGYTF.

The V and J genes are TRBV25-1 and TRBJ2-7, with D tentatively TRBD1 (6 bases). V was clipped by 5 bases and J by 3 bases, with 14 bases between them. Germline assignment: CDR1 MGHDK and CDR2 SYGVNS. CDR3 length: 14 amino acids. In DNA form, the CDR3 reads TGTGCCAGCAGTCCCCACAGGGAATTCTACGAGCAGTACTTC. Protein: CASSPHREFYEQYF.

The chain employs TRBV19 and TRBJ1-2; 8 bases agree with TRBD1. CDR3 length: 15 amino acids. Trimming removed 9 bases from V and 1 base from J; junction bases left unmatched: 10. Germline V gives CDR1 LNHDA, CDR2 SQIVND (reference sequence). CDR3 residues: CARHRTGKRNYGYTF. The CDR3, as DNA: TGTGCCAGACATAGGACAGGGAAACGTAACTATGGCTACACCTTC.

CDR3 DNA: TGTGCCAGCAGTAGACAGGGTGGTCCCGATGAGCAGTTCTTC. The encoded protein is CASSRQGGPDEQFF. The V call is TRBV11-3, the J call TRBJ2-1; 7 nucleotides agree with TRBD1. The CDR3 contains 14 residues. Germline assignment: CDR1 SGHNT and CDR2 YENEEA. Unmatched junction bases numbered 10, after V lost 6 bases and J lost 8 bases.

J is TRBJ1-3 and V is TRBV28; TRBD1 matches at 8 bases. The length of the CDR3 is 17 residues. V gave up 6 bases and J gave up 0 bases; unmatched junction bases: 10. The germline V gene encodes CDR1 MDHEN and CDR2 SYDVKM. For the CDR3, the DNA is TGTGCCAGCAGCTTCGTGGACAGGGTCTTCTCTGGAAACACCATATATTTT. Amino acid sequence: CASSFVDRVFSGNTIYF.

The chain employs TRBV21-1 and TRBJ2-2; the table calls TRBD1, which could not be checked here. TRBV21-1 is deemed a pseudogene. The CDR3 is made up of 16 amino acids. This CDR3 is CASSKGQGTDTGELFF. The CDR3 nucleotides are TGTGCCAGCAGCAAAGGGCAGGGGACCGACACCGGGGAGCTGTTTTTT.

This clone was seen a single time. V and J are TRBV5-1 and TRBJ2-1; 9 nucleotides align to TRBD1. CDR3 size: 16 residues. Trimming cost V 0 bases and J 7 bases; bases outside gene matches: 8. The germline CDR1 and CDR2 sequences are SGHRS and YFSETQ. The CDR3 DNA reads TGCGCCAGCAGCTTGGACCGGGACAGGGTAAGGAATGAGCAGTTCTTC. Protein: CASSLDRDRVRNEQFF.

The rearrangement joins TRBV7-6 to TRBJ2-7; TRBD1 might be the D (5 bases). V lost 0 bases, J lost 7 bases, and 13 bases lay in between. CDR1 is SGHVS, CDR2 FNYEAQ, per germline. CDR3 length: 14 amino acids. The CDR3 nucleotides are TGTGCCAGCAGCTTAGCGGGTCAGGGTGAAGAGCAGTACTTC. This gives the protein CASSLAGQGEEQYF.

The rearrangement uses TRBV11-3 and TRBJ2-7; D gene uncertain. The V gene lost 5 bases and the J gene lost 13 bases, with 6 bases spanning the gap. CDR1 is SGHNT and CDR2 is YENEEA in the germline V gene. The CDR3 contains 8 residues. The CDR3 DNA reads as TGTGCCAGCAGCGACTCATACTTC. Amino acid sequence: CASSDSYF.

CDR3 in DNA: TGTGCCAGCAGTTTTATCAGGGGGCTGGGGGAAAAACTGTTTTTT. Protein sequence: CASSFIRGLGEKLFF. V and J are TRBV2 and TRBJ1-4, with TRBD1 matching over 8 bases. This CDR3 comprises 15 residues. Germline CDR1 and CDR2: SNHLY and FYNNEI. V trimming: 5 bases; J trimming: 8 bases; junction bases outside the gene matches: 10.

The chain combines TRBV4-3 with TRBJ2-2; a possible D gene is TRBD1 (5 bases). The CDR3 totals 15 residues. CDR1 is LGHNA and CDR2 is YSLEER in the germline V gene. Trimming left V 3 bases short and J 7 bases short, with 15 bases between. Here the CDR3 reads CASSQNEGVGGELFF. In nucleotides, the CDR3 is TGCGCCAGCAGCCAGAACGAAGGGGTCGGCGGGGAGCTGTTTTTT.

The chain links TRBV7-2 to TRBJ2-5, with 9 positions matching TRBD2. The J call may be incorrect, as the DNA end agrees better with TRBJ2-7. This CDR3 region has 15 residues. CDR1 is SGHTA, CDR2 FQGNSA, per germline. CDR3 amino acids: CASSLKRGAAYEQYF. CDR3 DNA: TGTGCCAGCAGCTTAAAGCGGGGGGCCGCCTACGAGCAGTACTTC.

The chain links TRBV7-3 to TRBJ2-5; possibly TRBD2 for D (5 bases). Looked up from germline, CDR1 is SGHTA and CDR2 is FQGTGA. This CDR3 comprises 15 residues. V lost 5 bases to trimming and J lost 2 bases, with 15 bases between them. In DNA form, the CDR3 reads TGTGCCAGCAGCACCCACCGGGGTGTGCAAGAGACCCAGTACTTC. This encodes CASSTHRGVQETQYF.

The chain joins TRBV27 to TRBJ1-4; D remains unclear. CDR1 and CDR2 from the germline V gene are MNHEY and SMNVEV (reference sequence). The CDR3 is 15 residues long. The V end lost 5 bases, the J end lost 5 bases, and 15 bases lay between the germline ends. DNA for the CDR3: TGTGCCAGCAGTCCCGGAGGACCTCCGAATGAAAAACTGTTTTTT. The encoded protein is CASSPGGPPNEKLFF. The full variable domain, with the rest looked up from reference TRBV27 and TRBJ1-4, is EAQVTQNPRYLITVTGKKLTVTCSQNMNHEYMSWYRQDPGLGLRQIYYSMNVEVTDKGDVPEGYKVSRKEKRNFPLILESPSPNQTSLYFCASSPGGPPNEKLFFGSGTQLSVL.

CDR3 nucleotides: TGTGCCAGCAGCTTACAGGGTCTGAACACCGGGGAGCTGTTTTTT. This gives the protein CASSLQGLNTGELFF. V gene TRBV7-2 combines with J gene TRBJ2-2; possible D gene TRBD1, 5 bases. From germline, CDR1 is SGHTA and CDR2 FQGNSA. This CDR3 is built from 15 residues. V gave up 2 bases and J gave up 1 base, with 8 bases separating them. The variable domain in full, completed from reference TRBV7-2 and TRBJ2-2, reads GAGVSQSPSNKVTEKGKDVELRCDPISGHTALYWYRQSLGQGLEFLIYFQGNSAPDKSGLPSDRFSAERTGGSVSTLTIQRTQQEDSAVYLCASSLQGLNTGELFFGEGSRLTVL.

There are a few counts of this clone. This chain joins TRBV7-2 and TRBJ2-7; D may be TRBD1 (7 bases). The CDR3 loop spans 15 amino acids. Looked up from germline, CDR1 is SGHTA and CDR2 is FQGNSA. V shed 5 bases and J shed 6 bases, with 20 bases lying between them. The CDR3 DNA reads TGTGCCAGCAGCGCTCACAGGGGAGGCGGATCCGAGCAGTACTTC. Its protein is CASSAHRGGGSEQYF.

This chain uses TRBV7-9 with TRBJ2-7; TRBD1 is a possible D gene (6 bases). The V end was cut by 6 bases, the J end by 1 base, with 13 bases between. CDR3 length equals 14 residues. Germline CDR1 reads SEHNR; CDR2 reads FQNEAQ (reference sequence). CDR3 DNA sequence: TGTGCCAGCAGGCACCGGGACACGTCCTACGAGCAGTACTTC. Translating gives CASRHRDTSYEQYF.

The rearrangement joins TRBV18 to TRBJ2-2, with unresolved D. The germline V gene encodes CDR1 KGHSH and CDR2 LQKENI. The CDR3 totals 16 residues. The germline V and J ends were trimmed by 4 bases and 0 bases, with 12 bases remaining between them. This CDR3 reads CASSLEAAANTGELFF. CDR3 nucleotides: TGTGCCAGCTCACTCGAGGCGGCCGCGAACACCGGGGAGCTGTTTTTT.

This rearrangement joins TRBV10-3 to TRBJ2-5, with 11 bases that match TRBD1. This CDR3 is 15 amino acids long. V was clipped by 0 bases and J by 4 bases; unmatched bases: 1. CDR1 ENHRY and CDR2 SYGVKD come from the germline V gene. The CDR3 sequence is CAISESGQGGETQYF. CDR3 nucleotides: TGTGCCATCAGTGAGTCGGGACAGGGGGGAGAGACCCAGTACTTC.